These 26 T cell receptor beta chains were sequenced from one sample in a study of blood T cell repertoires in COVID-19. Profiled with immunoSEQ multiplex PCR; TCRdb holds only in-frame clones, not every one. The repertoire holds approximately 190,000 clones, about four fifths seen once, with approximately 6.2% in the top ten. The sample consisted of peripheral blood. The receptor source for this set is a woman aged 40 to 55 with acute or convalescent COVID-19.

This chain links TRBV7-9 with TRBJ2-5; no definite D call. Per germline, CDR1 SEHNR and CDR2 FQNEAQ (reference sequence). CDR3 length equals 11 residues. V was trimmed by 7 bases and J by 3 bases, leaving 6 bases between them. In DNA, the CDR3 is TGTGCCAGCACGACGGAAGAGACCCAGTACTTC. Translating gives CASTTEETQYF.

The chain joins TRBV10-2 to TRBJ1-3; D remains unclear. V lost 6 bases and J lost 0, with 18 bases in between. The CDR3 has 17 residues. Germline V CDR1 and CDR2: WSHSY, SAAADI. In DNA, the CDR3 is TGCGCCAGCAGAAATAAATCCGCAGGACTCTCTGGAAACACCATATATTTT. Its translation: CASRNKSAGLSGNTIYF.

The J gene is TRBJ2-1, the V gene TRBV4-2; D call uncertain. Trimming stripped 0 bases from V and 7 bases from J, with 4 bases between. Germline lookup yields CDR1 LGHNA and CDR2 YNFKEQ. CDR3 length: 12 residues. DNA for the CDR3: TGTGCCAGCAGCCAAGATCCAAATGAGCAGTTCTTC. Translating it yields CASSQDPNEQFF.

The rearrangement joins TRBV6-5 to TRBJ1-1, with D unclear. The germline V and J ends were trimmed by 7 bases and 1 base, with 13 bases remaining between them. Germline values: CDR1 MNHEY, CDR2 SVGAGI. The CDR3 covers 14 residues. The CDR3 reads CASTPNRENTEAFF. The CDR3 region has the DNA TGTGCCAGCACACCGAATCGGGAGAACACTGAAGCTTTCTTT.

V gene TRBV7-9 combines with J gene TRBJ2-3; a weak D match, TRBD1 (6 bases). This CDR3 region has 14 residues. V lost 9 bases to trimming and J lost 4 bases, with 17 bases between them. Germline CDR1 and CDR2: SEHNR and FQNEAQ (reference sequence). The CDR3, as DNA: TGTGCCAGAGGGGGTATGTCTGAGTCAGATACGCAGTATTTT. This gives the protein CARGGMSESDTQYF.

V usage is TRBV11-2 and J usage is TRBJ1-4; D unresolved. The germline CDR1 and CDR2 sequences are SGHAT and FQNNGV. The CDR3 is 16 residues long. The V and J ends lost 2 bases and 7 bases respectively, with 17 bases between them. The CDR3 is CASSLIRYGFVEKLFF. In nucleotides, the CDR3 is TGTGCCAGCAGCTTAATTCGATACGGTTTCGTTGAAAAACTGTTTTTT.

The chain uses TRBV28 and TRBJ1-2; TRBD1 matches at 8 bases. After removal of 8 bases from V and 4 bases from J, the junction contained 18 bases not matched to a gene. The CDR3 runs 17 residues. Germline CDR1 reads MDHEN; CDR2 reads SYDVKM. This CDR3 reads CASLTGTGPSSSYGYTF. The CDR3 nucleotides are TGTGCCAGCTTGACCGGGACAGGCCCCTCATCTAGCTATGGCTACACCTTC.

This sequence joins TRBV21-1 and TRBJ2-5; whether TRBD2, the table's D call, matches the DNA was not checked. TRBV21-1 is listed as a pseudogene. The CDR3 covers 16 residues. CDR3 residues: CASGEVELAGGETQYF. The CDR3 DNA is TGTGCCAGCGGGGAGGTCGAACTAGCGGGGGGTGAGACCCAGTACTTC.

This clone was seen many times. V usage is TRBV30 and J usage is TRBJ1-6; no reliable D call. Germline-derived CDR1 and CDR2 are GTSNPN and SVGIG (reference sequence). Trimming pared 1 base from V and 8 bases from J, leaving 3 bases between. The CDR3 sequence is 11 residues long. The DNA for the CDR3 is TGTGCCTGGAGTGCCTATTCACCCCTCCACTTT. Its protein is CAWSAYSPLHF. The variable domain in full, completed from reference TRBV30 and TRBJ1-6, reads SQTIHQWPATLVQPVGSPLSLECTVEGTSNPNLYWYRQAAGRGLQLLFYSVGIGQISSEVPQNLSASRPQDRQFILSSKKLLLSDSGFYLCAWSAYSPLHFGNGTRLTVT.

The chain recombines TRBV27 with TRBJ2-5; unclear D gene. Trimming took off 0 bases at V and 2 bases at J, with 7 bases between the two ends. The CDR3 length is 14 residues. Germline CDR1 and CDR2: MNHEY and SMNVEV (reference sequence). The CDR3 protein is CASSLSSQQETQYF. CDR3 nucleotides: TGTGCCAGCAGTTTATCCTCCCAGCAAGAGACCCAGTACTTC.

The chain joins TRBV9 to TRBJ1-4, with 9 positions matching TRBD1. The germline V gene encodes CDR1 SGDLS and CDR2 YYNGEE. Unmatched junction bases numbered 7, after V lost 3 bases and J lost 7 bases. The CDR3 is 15 amino acids. This CDR3 is CASSGQGVLGEKLFF. DNA for the CDR3: TGTGCCAGCAGCGGACAGGGGGTCCTAGGTGAAAAACTGTTTTTT. Based on the CDR3 plus reference TRBV9 and TRBJ1-4, the full variable domain is DSGVTQTPKHLITATGQRVTLRCSPRSGDLSVYWYQQSLDQGLQFLIQYYNGEERAKGNILERFSAQQFPDLHSELNLSSLELGDSALYFCASSGQGVLGEKLFFGSGTQLSVL.

This clone was detected only a few times. In DNA form, the CDR3 reads TGTGCCAGCTCACGTACACCGGGACAGCCCGGGGGAGAGACCCAGTACTTC. Translating gives CASSRTPGQPGGETQYF. This chain uses TRBV18 with TRBJ2-5; D may be TRBD1 (7 bases). The CDR3 totals 17 residues. V was trimmed by 4 bases and J by 4 bases, leaving 22 bases between them. Germline lookup yields CDR1 KGHSH and CDR2 LQKENI.

V is TRBV5-5 and J is TRBJ2-7; D gene ambiguous. The V gene lost 0 bases and the J gene lost 6 bases, with 13 bases spanning the gap. CDR1 SGHKS and CDR2 YYEKEE come from the germline V gene (reference sequence). The CDR3 spans 14 residues. Here the CDR3 reads CASSLDSLVREQYF. The CDR3 DNA follows: TGTGCCAGCAGCTTGGACTCATTGGTTCGCGAGCAGTACTTC.

This chain's CDR3 is CATELYGYTF. The CDR3 nucleotides are TGTGCCACCGAACTTTATGGCTACACCTTC. The rearrangement links TRBV28 to TRBJ1-2; D unclear. This CDR3 is built from 10 residues. Germline V gene sequence: CDR1 MDHEN, CDR2 SYDVKM. With 10 bases removed from V and 5 bases from J, the gap between germline ends came to 8 bases.

The V gene is TRBV27, the J gene TRBJ2-1; the match to TRBD1 covers 7 bases. V lost 3 bases and J lost 7; bases outside the gene matches: 6. Germline lookup yields CDR1 MNHEY and CDR2 SMNVEV (reference sequence). The CDR3 spans 14 residues. The CDR3, as DNA: TGTGCCAGCAGTTTGTCGCCAGGGGGAAATGAGCAGTTCTTC. It specifies CASSLSPGGNEQFF.

The gene calls are TRBV5-5 and TRBJ2-1; 9 positions match TRBD1. This CDR3 has 15 residues. The trim removed 0 bases at V and 5 bases at J, leaving 3 bases unmatched. The V gene's germline CDR1 is SGHKS and CDR2 YYEKEE (reference sequence). The CDR3 spells CASSLAGQGNNEQFF. The DNA for the CDR3 is TGTGCCAGCAGCTTGGCCGGACAGGGGAACAATGAGCAGTTCTTC.

The gene calls are TRBV11-2 and TRBJ1-6; D is uncertain. V was pared by 0 bases and J by 10 bases, with 19 bases between. CDR1 SGHAT and CDR2 FQNNGV come from the germline V gene. This CDR3 contains 17 residues. Here the CDR3 reads CASSLDPFVEGESPLHF. In DNA, the CDR3 is TGTGCCAGCAGCTTAGATCCGTTCGTGGAAGGAGAATCACCCCTCCACTTT.

This chain joins TRBV6-5 and TRBJ2-7; possible D gene TRBD2, 5 bases. This CDR3 contains 11 residues. With 6 bases removed from V and 7 bases from J, the gap between germline ends came to 10 bases. Germline V gives CDR1 MNHEY, CDR2 SVGAGI. This CDR3 is CASSLGREQYF. DNA for the CDR3: TGTGCCAGCAGCCTAGGGAGAGAGCAGTACTTC.

This chain links TRBV28 with TRBJ1-2, with 8 bases identical to TRBD1. CDR1 and CDR2 from the germline V gene are MDHEN and SYDVKM. This CDR3 region has 17 residues. V was pared by 4 bases and J by 5 bases, with 15 bases of the junction left unmatched. CDR3 amino acids: CASSSPFRQGSWYGYTF. The DNA for the CDR3 is TGTGCCAGCAGTTCCCCGTTCAGACAGGGGTCCTGGTATGGCTACACCTTC.

V and J are TRBV6-2 or TRBV6-3 and TRBJ2-7, with D perhaps TRBD1 (6 bases). The CDR3 totals 14 residues. The V gene lost 2 bases and the J gene lost 3 bases, with 11 bases spanning the gap. In germline, CDR1 is MNHEY, CDR2 SVGEGT. The CDR3 coding sequence is TGTGCCAGCAGTTACCCCGGACAGTACTACGAGCAGTACTTC. Translated, it gives CASSYPGQYYEQYF.

J is TRBJ1-3 and V is TRBV7-2, with D unresolved. CDR1 and CDR2 (germline): SGHTA, FQGNSA. Deletions cut 1 base from V and 3 bases from J, with 13 bases between. This CDR3 spans 16 amino acids. The CDR3 nucleotides read TGTGCCAGCAGCTTAGGTCCCAGATCGGGTGGAAACACCATATATTTT. It specifies CASSLGPRSGGNTIYF.

The rearrangement links TRBV25-1 to TRBJ2-5, with TRBD1 matching 7 bases. This CDR3 is 15 amino acids long. Germline CDR1 MGHDK, CDR2 SYGVNS. The junction had 11 bases not matched to a gene; V was cut back by 3 bases and J by 7 bases. The CDR3 coding sequence is TGTGCCAGCAGTGACCAGGGGGTCCTTATCGCGACCCAGTACTTC. This translates into CASSDQGVLIATQYF.

The chain joins TRBV19 to TRBJ2-7; D is possibly TRBD1 (6 bases). Germline V gene data show CDR1 as LNHDA and CDR2 as SQIVND (reference sequence). The CDR3 has 14 residues. Trimming cost V 5 bases and J 0 bases, with 11 bases left between them. This CDR3 reads CASSYGTPSYEQYF. The CDR3 DNA is TGTGCCAGTAGTTATGGGACACCCTCCTACGAGCAGTACTTC.

This clone was seen a single time. The chain couples TRBV11-3 to TRBJ2-3; D not certain. Trimming cost V 5 bases and J 0 bases, with 6 bases left between them. This CDR3 comprises 13 residues. CDR1 is SGHNT, CDR2 YENEEA, per germline. This CDR3 is CASSSFSTDTQYF. Written as DNA, the CDR3 is TGTGCCAGCAGCAGCTTTAGCACAGATACGCAGTATTTT.

This clone was picked up a small number of times. The chain links TRBV28 to TRBJ2-2; no definite D call. CDR1 and CDR2 (germline): MDHEN, SYDVKM. The CDR3 covers 11 residues. V lost 6 bases, J lost 5 bases, and 4 bases lay in between. The CDR3 DNA sequence: TGTGCCAGCAGACTGACCGGGGAGCTGTTTTTT. This gives the protein CASRLTGELFF.

The chain recombines TRBV9 with TRBJ2-3; 7 nucleotides match TRBD1. The V segment lost 3 bases and the J segment 0 bases; nucleotides outside the gene matches: 13. CDR1 is SGDLS, CDR2 YYNGEE, per germline. This CDR3 comprises 18 residues. The CDR3 nucleotides read TGTGCCAGCAGCGCTGAACTCCGGGACAGCTCTAGCACAGATACGCAGTATTTT. Its translation: CASSAELRDSSSTDTQYF.